A single sample gave rise to the 18 T cell receptor beta chains below, sequenced in a study of T cell responses to AZD1222 COVID-19 vaccine. The data were produced by immunoSEQ multiplex PCR, yet TCRdb's version contains in-frame clones alone and is incomplete. Of roughly 130,000 clones listed, around 90% are singletons. This specimen was peripheral blood, taken on day 0 of AZD1222 vaccination. The receptors were gathered from an adult in good health.

The V call is TRBV29-1, the J call TRBJ1-2, with TRBD1 identical over 8 bases. Per germline, CDR1 SQVTM and CDR2 ANQGSEA. V shed 2 bases and J 4 bases; nucleotides not matched to a gene: 6. CDR3 length equals 14 residues. The CDR3 loop is CSVELGRGPYGYTF. CDR3 nucleotide sequence: TGCAGCGTTGAACTAGGCAGGGGGCCCTATGGCTACACCTTC.

V gene TRBV5-8 combines with J gene TRBJ1-3; D is unresolved. There are 15 residues in the CDR3. CDR1 SGHTS and CDR2 YDEGEE come from the germline V gene. Trimming took off 0 bases at V and 2 bases at J, with 9 bases between the two ends. The CDR3 DNA reads TGTGCCAGCAGCTTGGGGTCTGGGCCTGGAAACACCATATATTTT. It yields the protein CASSLGSGPGNTIYF.

Points on this clone: The germline gene is not matched at one end of the junction; a read error may be the cause. The chain is built from TRBV5-1 and TRBJ2-2; 9 bases agree with TRBD2. CDR1 and CDR2 from the germline V gene are SGHRS and YFSETQ. The length of the CDR3 is 15 residues. CDR3 bases: TGCGCCAGCGGCTTAGCGGGGGTGAACACCGGGGAGCTGTTTTTT. Protein product: CASGLAGVNTGELFF.

The rearrangement joins TRBV5-1 to TRBJ2-1, with 8 bases fitting TRBD1. CDR3 length: 16 residues. CDR1 SGHRS and CDR2 YFSETQ come from the germline V gene. V trimming: 5 bases; J trimming: 0 bases; junction bases outside the gene matches: 7. The CDR3 loop is CASRSTGGSSYNEQFF. CDR3 sequence (DNA): TGCGCCAGCAGATCCACAGGGGGAAGCTCCTACAATGAGCAGTTCTTC.

The chain recombines TRBV28 with TRBJ1-6, with D possibly TRBD1 on 6 matching bases. CDR3 length: 16 amino acids. V was clipped by 7 bases and J by 6 bases, with 19 bases between them. Germline CDR1 and CDR2: MDHEN and SYDVKM. Here the CDR3 DNA reads TGTGCCAGCACCGTACAGGGATCCCTGACTAATTCACCCCTCCACTTT. Protein sequence: CASTVQGSLTNSPLHF.

J is TRBJ1-1 and V is TRBV5-6, with D possibly being TRBD1 (6 bases). Looked up from germline, CDR1 is SGHDT and CDR2 is YYEEEE. The CDR3 consists of 15 residues. Trimming took off 3 bases at V and 0 bases at J, with 12 bases between the two ends. CDR3 DNA: TGTGCCAGCAGCTCCACGGGACACATGAACACTGAAGCTTTCTTT. Its protein is CASSSTGHMNTEAFF.

J is TRBJ1-2 and V is TRBV7-2; weak D call: TRBD1 (5 bases). V was shortened by 4 bases and J by 4 bases, with 13 bases between the two germline ends. The CDR3 is 14 amino acids. Germline V gene lookup returns CDR1 SGHTA and CDR2 FQGNSA. For the CDR3, the DNA is TGTGCCAGCAGCTCAGAGCCGGGACTCTATGGCTACACCTTC. This sequence encodes CASSSEPGLYGYTF.

The chain couples TRBV14 to TRBJ2-7, with 7 bases identical to TRBD2. Losses at the gene ends were 0 bases for V and 0 bases for J; bases not matched to a gene: 8. Germline values: CDR1 SGHDN, CDR2 FVKESK. The CDR3 extends over 17 amino acids. CDR3 loop: CASSQDLLAESSYEQYF. The DNA of the CDR3 is TGTGCCAGCAGCCAAGATCTTCTAGCGGAGAGCTCCTACGAGCAGTACTTC.

The V and J genes are TRBV19 and TRBJ1-1; TRBD1 might be the D (5 bases). The CDR3 has 14 residues. Germline loops: CDR1 LNHDA, CDR2 SQIVND (reference sequence). The germline V and J ends were trimmed by 1 base and 3 bases, with 9 bases remaining between them. The CDR3 protein is CASSIVRGYTEAFF. In DNA form, the CDR3 reads TGTGCCAGTAGTATAGTTCGGGGGTACACTGAAGCTTTCTTT. Drawing the rest from reference TRBV19 and TRBJ1-1, the complete variable domain is DGGITQSPKYLFRKEGQNVTLSCEQNLNHDAMYWYRQDPGQGLRLIYYSQIVNDFQKGDIAEGYSVSREKKESFPLTVTSAQKNPTAFYLCASSIVRGYTEAFFGQGTRLTVV.

The V gene is TRBV18, the J gene TRBJ1-4; TRBD1 might be the D (6 bases). Trimming pared 6 bases from V and 12 bases from J, leaving 14 bases between. Per germline, CDR1 KGHSH and CDR2 LQKENI. The CDR3 spans 12 residues. The DNA of the CDR3 is TGTGCCAGCTCCCCAGACAGGAGAGAACTGTTTTTT. Amino acids: CASSPDRRELFF.

The chain links TRBV4-3 to TRBJ1-2; perhaps TRBD1 as D (6 bases). The CDR3 totals 13 residues. Trimming cost V 2 bases and J 7 bases, with 11 bases left between them. CDR1 and CDR2 (germline): LGHNA, YSLEER. This CDR3 reads CASSQTTGIGYTF. The DNA for the CDR3 is TGCGCCAGCAGCCAAACAACAGGGATTGGCTACACCTTC.

This clone has only a few counts. The chain uses TRBV5-1 and TRBJ2-7; tentatively, D is TRBD1 or TRBD2 (5 bases each). CDR1 and CDR2 from the germline V gene are SGHRS and YFSETQ. Trimming stripped 3 bases from V and 8 bases from J, with 12 bases between. There are 12 residues in the CDR3. The DNA for the CDR3 is TGCGCCAGCAGCTCCTCGGGGCTCCAGCAGTACTTC. Translation: CASSSSGLQQYF.

This clone was seen once. The junction and the germline gene differ at one end; a read error may be behind it. The chain is built from TRBV4-1 and TRBJ2-7, with D uncertain. This CDR3 comprises 13 residues. The V gene's germline CDR1 is MGHRA and CDR2 YSYEKL. This chain's CDR3 is CASSHRNSDEQYF. CDR3 sequence (DNA): TGCGCCAGCAGCCACAGGAACTCCGACGAGCAGTACTTC.

The V and J genes are TRBV6-1 and TRBJ1-4; no reliable D call. V was pared by 2 bases and J by 2 bases, with 12 bases between. The CDR3 contains 16 residues. The V gene's germline CDR1 is MNHNS and CDR2 SASEGT. CDR3 sequence reads: CASSESKYSTNEKLFF. CDR3 in DNA: TGTGCCAGCAGTGAATCAAAGTATTCCACTAATGAAAAACTGTTTTTT.

The gene calls are TRBV30 and TRBJ2-2; tentative D call: TRBD1 (6 bases). CDR1 and CDR2 from the germline V gene are GTSNPN and SVGIG (reference sequence). Trimming pared 4 bases from V and 7 bases from J, leaving 13 bases between. This CDR3 contains 13 residues. CDR3 region: CAWTGVFSGELFF. CDR3 nucleotide sequence: TGTGCCTGGACAGGGGTCTTTAGCGGGGAGCTGTTTTTT.

The V gene is TRBV4-1, the J gene TRBJ2-6, with unresolved D. Trimming cost V 4 bases and J 4 bases, with 17 bases left between them. This CDR3 is 17 amino acids long. Germline V gene lookup returns CDR1 MGHRA and CDR2 YSYEKL. The CDR3 bases are TGCGCCAGCAGCCGGCTTGGGTCGGCCTCGGGGGCCAACGTCCTGACTTTC. It translates to CASSRLGSASGANVLTF.

J is TRBJ2-2 and V is TRBV5-1; possible D gene TRBD2, 5 bases. The V end was cut by 4 bases, the J end by 4 bases, with 14 bases between. The germline V gene has CDR1 SGHRS and CDR2 YFSETQ. This CDR3 contains 15 residues. The CDR3 region has the DNA TGCGCCAGCAGCGAATACGGGGTTGGCACCGGGGAGCTGTTTTTT. Amino acid sequence: CASSEYGVGTGELFF. The variable domain in full, with the rest retrieved from reference TRBV5-1 and TRBJ2-2, is KAGVTQTPRYLIKTRGQQVTLSCSPISGHRSVSWYQQTPGQGLQFLFEYFSETQRNKGNFPGRFSGRQFSNSRSEMNVSTLELGDSALYLCASSEYGVGTGELFFGEGSRLTVL.

The gene calls are TRBV2 and TRBJ1-4; D remains unclear. The CDR3 spans 14 residues. The V gene's germline CDR1 is SNHLY and CDR2 FYNNEI. V lost 2 bases, J lost 0 bases, and 4 bases lay in between. In DNA, the CDR3 is TGTGCCAGCAGTGAACATGCAACTAATGAAAAACTGTTTTTT. It translates to CASSEHATNEKLFF.